The clone carrying this TCR beta chain was found a few times. Its cognate antigen is unknown. The data derive from a study of T cell repertoires in cytomegalovirus infection. The wider study: Both a matching HLA type and CMV infection were indicated by public TCR beta signatures.

Findings of the study overall: The cumulative frequency of public TCR beta families distinguished individuals who carried CMV together with the relevant HLA. Clonotype analysis showed dominance of the ex vivo response by HLA-C-restricted CMV-specific TCR beta clonotypes.

The CDR3 sequence is 17 residues long. V was clipped by 5 bases and J by 4 bases; unmatched bases: 13. A single record per CDR3 protein comes from TCRdb applying MiXCR to the reads. The sample gives about 83,000 distinct CDR3 sequences, around half of which show up once; 85% to 95% is in the top ten. The sample in question was CD8+ T cells from cultured PBMCs, obtained from culture after CMV antigen stimulation. The sequence came from a human donor in good health (CMV status not recorded). Some clones in this sample may be carry-over from other donors' samples. This sequence joins TRBV12-3 or TRBV12-4 and TRBJ1-1; 10 nucleotides match TRBD1. The CDR3: CASSPWDRGPRGTEAFF. The CDR3 DNA reads as TGTGCCAGCAGTCCATGGGACAGGGGCCCCCGGGGCACTGAAGCTTTCTTT.